The next 24 T cell receptor beta chains were all read from a single sample in a study of T cell changes during pregnancy in multiple sclerosis. This table comes from immunoSEQ multiplex PCR, and its TCRdb copy is limited to in-frame clones, with some not included. The table lists under 110,000 clones, approximately 90% of them singletons. The sample here was peripheral blood, taken after pregnancy. Receptors originate from a female donor with multiple sclerosis, enrolled in a pregnancy study.

The chain combines TRBV9 with TRBJ2-1; a weak D match, TRBD1 (6 bases). Germline V gives CDR1 SGDLS, CDR2 YYNGEE. This CDR3 contains 15 residues. V was trimmed by 0 bases and J by 2 bases, leaving 9 bases between them. The CDR3: CASSVGQGTYNEQFF. In nucleotides, the CDR3 is TGTGCCAGCAGCGTAGGGCAGGGGACCTACAATGAGCAGTTCTTC.

The V call is TRBV2, the J call TRBJ2-5, with D possibly being TRBD2 (5 bases). Deletions cut 5 bases from V and 2 bases from J, with 12 bases between. The CDR3 spans 14 residues. CDR1 and CDR2 (germline): SNHLY, FYNNEI. The CDR3 protein is CASSRLIPQETQYF. In DNA, the CDR3 is TGTGCCAGCAGTAGACTAATCCCACAAGAGACCCAGTACTTC.

Comments on this clone: This specimen includes other DNA sequences encoding the same CDR3. The chain carries TRBV27 and TRBJ2-7; 7 nucleotides match TRBD2. CDR3 size: 13 residues. Unmatched junction bases numbered 0, after V lost 3 bases and J lost 1 base. In germline, CDR1 is MNHEY, CDR2 SMNVEV (reference sequence). CDR3 residues: CASSLGGSYEQYF. The CDR3 DNA is TGTGCCAGCAGTTTGGGAGGGTCCTACGAGCAGTACTTC.

The rearrangement uses TRBV7-2 and TRBJ1-5; the D is unclear. CDR1 is SGHTA, CDR2 FQGNSA, per germline. The V end was cut by 4 bases, the J end by 7 bases, with 11 bases between. The CDR3 is 13 amino acids. Written as DNA, the CDR3 is TGTGCCAGCAGCTCCAATAGAGAGCAGCCCCAGCATTTT. This translates into CASSSNREQPQHF.

The chain is built from TRBV7-6 and TRBJ2-1; 16 nucleotides agree with TRBD2. Germline CDR1 and CDR2: SGHVS and FNYEAQ. This CDR3 contains 16 residues. Trimming took 7 bases from V and 9 from J; bases not matched to a gene: 9. For the CDR3, the DNA is TGTGCCAGCACCCCCGGGACTAGCGGGAGGGCGACTGAGCAGTTCTTC. Protein: CASTPGTSGRATEQFF.

This chain connects TRBV30 to TRBJ2-7; the D gene is possibly TRBD1 (5 bases). V was trimmed by 0 bases and J by 3 bases, leaving 9 bases between them. This CDR3 has 13 amino acids. CDR1 is GTSNPN and CDR2 is SVGIG in the germline V gene (reference sequence). Here the CDR3 reads CAWSVQVSYEQYF. In DNA form, the CDR3 reads TGTGCCTGGAGTGTACAGGTGAGCTACGAGCAGTACTTC.

This clone was seen a handful of times. V gene TRBV5-5 combines with J gene TRBJ1-6; D possibly corresponds to TRBD1 (5 bases). The V and J ends lost 4 bases and 10 bases respectively, with 18 bases between them. Per germline, CDR1 SGHKS and CDR2 YYEKEE (reference sequence). This CDR3 contains 15 residues. The DNA of the CDR3 is TGTGCCAGCAGCCTCGGCACAGGCGGTGGGTCACCCCTCCACTTT. It yields the protein CASSLGTGGGSPLHF.

This chain uses TRBV5-1 with TRBJ2-2, with TRBD1 matching over 9 bases. Looked up from germline, CDR1 is SGHRS and CDR2 is YFSETQ. This CDR3 comprises 17 residues. Trimming at V came to 4 bases and at J to 5 bases, leaving 12 bases not matched to a gene. This CDR3 is CASSVPGTGSGTGELFF. In DNA form, the CDR3 reads TGCGCCAGCAGCGTCCCCGGGACAGGGAGTGGGACCGGGGAGCTGTTTTTT.

The chain carries TRBV5-1 and TRBJ1-1; 7 bases line up with TRBD1. The germline gives CDR1 SGHRS, CDR2 YFSETQ. Trimming took 4 bases from V and 0 from J; bases not matched to a gene: 6. The CDR3 has 15 residues. CDR3 sequence (DNA): TGCGCCAGCAGCCCAGGGGGAATTTTGAACACTGAAGCTTTCTTT. It yields the protein CASSPGGILNTEAFF. Variable domain in full (rest from reference TRBV5-1 and TRBJ1-1): KAGVTQTPRYLIKTRGQQVTLSCSPISGHRSVSWYQQTPGQGLQFLFEYFSETQRNKGNFPGRFSGRQFSNSRSEMNVSTLELGDSALYLCASSPGGILNTEAFFGQGTRLTVV.

The chain is built from TRBV7-2 and TRBJ2-1, with TRBD2 matching 8 bases. Per germline, CDR1 SGHTA and CDR2 FQGNSA. V gave up 6 bases and J gave up 7 bases; unmatched junction bases: 8. This CDR3 comprises 14 residues. DNA for the CDR3: TGTGCCAGCAGAACTAGCGGTGGGGGGAATGAGCAGTTCTTC. Translation gives CASRTSGGGNEQFF.

The chain carries TRBV2 and TRBJ1-5; the D gene is possibly TRBD1 (5 bases). Germline V gene lookup returns CDR1 SNHLY and CDR2 FYNNEI. Trimming removed 6 bases at V and 5 bases at J, with 17 bases between. CDR3 size: 15 residues. In DNA form, the CDR3 reads TGTGCCAGCAGCGTGGGTCAGGGCGGACATCAGCCCCAGCATTTT. Translated, it gives CASSVGQGGHQPQHF.

The chain employs TRBV19 and TRBJ1-1; the match to TRBD1 covers 9 bases. V shed 5 bases, J shed 5 bases, and the junction held 6 bases outside the gene matches. From germline, CDR1 is LNHDA and CDR2 SQIVND (reference sequence). This CDR3 is built from 14 residues. This CDR3 reads CASSLQGAGTEAFF. Written as DNA, the CDR3 is TGTGCCAGTAGTTTACAGGGGGCTGGGACTGAAGCTTTCTTT.

V gene TRBV2 combines with J gene TRBJ2-5; the match to TRBD2 covers 9 bases. This CDR3 spans 15 amino acids. Losses at the gene ends were 1 base for V and 5 bases for J; bases not matched to a gene: 5. Germline V lookup: CDR1 SNHLY, CDR2 FYNNEI. CDR3 nucleotides: TGTGCCAGCAGTGAAGGAAAAGGACTAGCGGAGACCCAGTACTTC. This sequence encodes CASSEGKGLAETQYF. Drawing the rest from reference TRBV2 and TRBJ2-5, the complete variable domain is EPEVTQTPSHQVTQMGQEVILRCVPISNHLYFYWYRQILGQKVEFLVSFYNNEISEKSEIFDDQFSVERPDGSNFTLKIRSTKLEDSAMYFCASSEGKGLAETQYFGPGTRLLVL.

This clone was picked up one time. This chain uses TRBV18 with TRBJ2-7; D remains unclear. Germline CDR1 and CDR2: KGHSH and LQKENI. Deletions cut 2 bases from V and 5 bases from J, with 13 bases between. The CDR3 runs 14 residues. CDR3 protein: CASSPSPRLDEQYF. Here the CDR3 DNA reads TGTGCCAGCTCACCAAGTCCCCGACTCGACGAGCAGTACTTC.

This chain uses TRBV11-2 with TRBJ1-2; D is undetermined. CDR3 size: 15 residues. Germline assignment: CDR1 SGHAT and CDR2 FQNNGV. The V end lost 2 bases, the J end lost 3 bases, and 13 bases lay between the germline ends. CDR3 sequence reads: CASSLWFGEDYGYTF. In DNA form, the CDR3 reads TGTGCCAGCAGCTTATGGTTCGGGGAAGACTATGGCTACACCTTC.

The chain couples TRBV2 to TRBJ2-2; no reliable D call. The CDR3 has 16 residues. Germline values: CDR1 SNHLY, CDR2 FYNNEI. Trimming removed 3 bases at V and 1 base at J, with 12 bases between. The CDR3 DNA sequence: TGTGCCAGCAGTGAGAATAGTCATTTGAACACCGGGGAGCTGTTTTTT. Amino acid sequence: CASSENSHLNTGELFF. The full variable domain, completed using reference TRBV2 and TRBJ2-2, is EPEVTQTPSHQVTQMGQEVILRCVPISNHLYFYWYRQILGQKVEFLVSFYNNEISEKSEIFDDQFSVERPDGSNFTLKIRSTKLEDSAMYFCASSENSHLNTGELFFGEGSRLTVL.

This clone was observed once. The chain joins TRBV9 to TRBJ1-2; D is possibly TRBD1 (5 bases). Per germline, CDR1 SGDLS and CDR2 YYNGEE. The CDR3 has 12 amino acids. V shed 6 bases and J shed 10 bases, with 16 bases lying between them. The CDR3 coding sequence is TGTGCCAGCAACACATTTACAGGTGACTACACCTTC. As protein: CASNTFTGDYTF. The full variable domain, with the rest looked up from reference TRBV9 and TRBJ1-2, is DSGVTQTPKHLITATGQRVTLRCSPRSGDLSVYWYQQSLDQGLQFLIQYYNGEERAKGNILERFSAQQFPDLHSELNLSSLELGDSALYFCASNTFTGDYTFGSGTRLTVV.

The J gene is TRBJ2-3, the V gene TRBV6-1, with 11 positions matching TRBD2. The CDR3 totals 14 residues. The ends lost 11 bases at V and 2 bases at J; junction bases unmatched: 6. From germline, CDR1 is MNHNS and CDR2 SASEGT. The CDR3 protein is CAHRLAGTTDTQYF. The CDR3 coding sequence is TGTGCCCACCGACTAGCGGGGACCACAGATACGCAGTATTTT.

The gene calls are TRBV29-1 and TRBJ1-1, with 7 bases that match TRBD1. CDR1 and CDR2 from the germline V gene are SQVTM and ANQGSEA. The CDR3 length is 14 residues. Trimming took 6 bases from V and 5 from J; bases not matched to a gene: 12. Here the CDR3 reads CSVGSPGQRTEAFF. The CDR3 nucleotides are TGCAGCGTCGGCTCTCCGGGACAGAGAACTGAAGCTTTCTTT.

This chain links TRBV4-2 with TRBJ1-2; TRBD1 matches 7 bases. The CDR3 totals 15 residues. The V gene end was trimmed by 1 base and the J gene end by 4 bases; junction bases not matched to a gene: 6. The germline V gene has CDR1 LGHNA and CDR2 YNFKEQ. The CDR3 nucleotides read TGTGCCAGCAGCCAAGCCCCCGGGACAGCCTATGGCTACACCTTC. This encodes CASSQAPGTAYGYTF.

The chain employs TRBV19 and TRBJ2-7; D remains ambiguous. CDR1 is LNHDA, CDR2 SQIVND, per germline (reference sequence). V lost 5 bases, J lost 6 bases, and 11 bases lay in between. This CDR3 is 12 amino acids long. The CDR3 loop is CASSSRVGEQYF. Here the CDR3 DNA reads TGTGCCAGTAGTTCCCGTGTCGGCGAGCAGTACTTC. Looking up the rest from reference TRBV19 and TRBJ2-7 gives the full variable domain: DGGITQSPKYLFRKEGQNVTLSCEQNLNHDAMYWYRQDPGQGLRLIYYSQIVNDFQKGDIAEGYSVSREKKESFPLTVTSAQKNPTAFYLCASSSRVGEQYFGPGTRLTVT.

The CDR3 coding sequence is TGTGCCAGCAGCCCAGCGGGATCCTACAATGAGCAGTTCTTC. Translation: CASSPAGSYNEQFF. This chain links TRBV9 with TRBJ2-1; TRBD2 matches 7 bases. The CDR3 is made up of 14 amino acids. The junction had 2 bases not matched to a gene; V was cut back by 4 bases and J by 1 base. Germline assignment: CDR1 SGDLS and CDR2 YYNGEE.

The chain couples TRBV5-8 to TRBJ1-2; TRBD1 agrees at 8 bases. With 0 bases clipped from V and 3 bases from J, the junction kept 4 bases outside the gene matches. The length of the CDR3 is 15 residues. The germline CDR1 and CDR2 sequences are SGHTS and YDEGEE. The CDR3 DNA reads TGTGCCAGCAGCTTGGTCTCGACAGGGGACTATGGCTACACCTTC. Translation: CASSLVSTGDYGYTF.

The V and J genes are TRBV7-6 and TRBJ2-1, with D possibly TRBD2 on 5 matching bases. This CDR3 region has 13 residues. Germline V CDR1 and CDR2: SGHVS, FNYEAQ. V was clipped by 5 bases and J by 1 base, with 6 bases between them. This CDR3 reads CASSRGSYNEQFF. The CDR3 DNA is TGTGCCAGCAGCCGCGGGTCCTACAATGAGCAGTTCTTC.